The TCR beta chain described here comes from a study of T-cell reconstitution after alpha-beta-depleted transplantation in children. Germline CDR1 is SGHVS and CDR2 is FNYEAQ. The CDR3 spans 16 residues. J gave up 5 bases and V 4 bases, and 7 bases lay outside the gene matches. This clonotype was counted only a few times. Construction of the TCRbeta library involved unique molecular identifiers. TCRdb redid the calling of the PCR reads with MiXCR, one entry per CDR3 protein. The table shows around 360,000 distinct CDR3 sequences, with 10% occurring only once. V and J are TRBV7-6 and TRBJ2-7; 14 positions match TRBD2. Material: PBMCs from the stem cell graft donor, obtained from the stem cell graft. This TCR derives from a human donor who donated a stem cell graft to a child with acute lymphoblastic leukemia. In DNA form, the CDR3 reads TGTGCCAGCAGCTCGGGACTAGCGGGAGTTGGTGACGAGCAGTACTTC. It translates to CASSSGLAGVGDEQYF.